Following are 12 T cell receptor beta chains from one sample sequenced in a study of shared clonotypes between healthy human individuals. TCRdb keeps only in-frame clones here, not all; method: immunoSEQ multiplex PCR. There are approximately 2.3 million clones in the sample; 85% to 95% occur only once, and roughly 0.36% lies in the top ten. The sequencing input was naive CD4+ T cells from PBMCs. Stated subset: CD45RA+ positively selected. The receptors here all came from a man between 18 and 29 years old in good health. Some clones in this sample may be carry-over from other donors' samples.

V is TRBV29-1 and J is TRBJ2-1, with 10 positions matching TRBD1. Germline V gene data show CDR1 as SQVTM and CDR2 as ANQGSEA. Losses at the gene ends were 5 bases for V and 10 bases for J; bases not matched to a gene: 8. CDR3 size: 13 residues. The CDR3 DNA is TGCAGCGTTTCCGGGACAGGGGTAATAGAGCAGTTCTTC. Protein product: CSVSGTGVIEQFF.

The CDR3 DNA follows: TGCAGCGTCAAAGGACTAGCGGGAGGCGGAAACAATGAGCAGTTCTTC. It translates to CSVKGLAGGGNNEQFF. The chain carries TRBV29-1 and TRBJ2-1, with 14 bases matching TRBD2. The CDR3 contains 16 residues. The ends lost 6 bases at V and 5 bases at J; junction bases unmatched: 9. Germline V gene lookup returns CDR1 SQVTM and CDR2 ANQGSEA.

This chain joins TRBV5-1 and TRBJ1-5; weak D call: TRBD1 (5 bases). The CDR3 covers 15 residues. Germline V gene data show CDR1 as SGHRS and CDR2 as YFSETQ. Trimming took 4 bases from V and 8 from J, leaving 19 bases between them. The CDR3 DNA reads TGCGCCAGCAGCACCCGGGGGGGTTCGGACGAGCCCCAGCATTTT. Its translation is CASSTRGGSDEPQHF.

The rearrangement links TRBV28 to TRBJ2-2; 12 positions match TRBD1. The CDR3 has 15 residues. Trimming at V came to 6 bases and at J to 8 bases, leaving 7 bases not matched to a gene. Germline CDR1 is MDHEN and CDR2 is SYDVKM. CDR3 sequence (DNA): TGTGCCAGCAGGCCCGGGACAGGGGGCCGGGGGGAGCTGTTTTTT. Amino acid sequence: CASRPGTGGRGELFF.

The rearrangement links TRBV4-3 to TRBJ2-5; TRBD1 is a possible D gene (7 bases). V lost 1 base, J lost 5 bases, and 14 bases lay in between. The length of the CDR3 is 15 residues. The germline CDR1 and CDR2 sequences are LGHNA and YSLEER. This chain's CDR3 is CASSQARGLAETQYF. The CDR3 DNA sequence: TGCGCCAGCAGCCAAGCAAGGGGGCTAGCGGAGACCCAGTACTTC.

J is TRBJ1-4 and V is TRBV19, with a tentative D call TRBD1 (6 bases). Trimming left V 3 bases short and J 6 bases short, with 11 bases between. The germline CDR1 and CDR2 sequences are LNHDA and SQIVND (reference sequence). The CDR3 covers 14 residues. The CDR3 reads CASSIVAGDEKLFF. CDR3 DNA sequence: TGTGCCAGTAGTATTGTGGCAGGGGATGAAAAACTGTTTTTT.

This chain uses TRBV11-3 with TRBJ2-2, with 10 bases that match TRBD1. From germline, CDR1 is SGHNT and CDR2 YENEEA. With V trimmed by 5 bases and J by 5 bases, 5 bases remained unmatched. The CDR3 length is 15 residues. The CDR3 spells CASSHRDRGTGELFF. DNA for the CDR3: TGTGCCAGCAGCCACCGGGACAGGGGAACCGGGGAGCTGTTTTTT.

The chain combines TRBV6-5 with TRBJ1-2; maybe TRBD1 (6 bases). The V and J ends lost 3 bases and 1 base respectively, with 12 bases between them. The CDR3 has 15 residues. Germline assignment: CDR1 MNHEY and CDR2 SVGAGI. Here the CDR3 DNA reads TGTGCCAGCAGTTATCGGGGACAAAATAACTATGGCTACACCTTC. Encoded protein: CASSYRGQNNYGYTF.

The rearrangement joins TRBV14 to TRBJ2-1; 8 bases align to TRBD2. Germline-derived CDR1 and CDR2 are SGHDN and FVKESK. The trim removed 1 base at V and 1 base at J, leaving 12 bases unmatched. The length of the CDR3 is 19 residues. DNA for the CDR3: TGTGCCAGCAGCCAAGGTGGTAGCGGGAAGTTTTGGTCCTACAATGAGCAGTTCTTC. Its protein product is CASSQGGSGKFWSYNEQFF.

This chain links TRBV27 with TRBJ1-1; TRBD1 might be the D (5 bases). CDR3 length: 13 residues. The V end lost 5 bases, the J end lost 0 bases, and 7 bases lay between the germline ends. The germline V gene encodes CDR1 MNHEY and CDR2 SMNVEV (reference sequence). CDR3 protein: CASSRTLNTEAFF. CDR3 bases: TGTGCCAGCAGTCGGACACTGAACACTGAAGCTTTCTTT.

The J gene is TRBJ2-3, the V gene TRBV7-9; a weak D match, TRBD1 (7 bases). The V gene lost 5 bases and the J gene lost 1 base, with 22 bases spanning the gap. The CDR3 totals 18 residues. Looked up from germline, CDR1 is SEHNR and CDR2 is FQNEAQ (reference sequence). The CDR3 nucleotides are TGTGCCAGCAGCCCAAAAGGAGGGGGCCGCCGTCGCACAGATACGCAGTATTTT. It encodes CASSPKGGGRRRTDTQYF.

The CDR3 loop reads CASSLGDTVGEQYF. CDR3 coding DNA: TGTGCCAGCAGCCTGGGGGACACCGTTGGAGAGCAGTACTTC. The chain is built from TRBV11-2 and TRBJ2-7; a possible D gene is TRBD1 (6 bases). The CDR3 has 14 amino acids. V was cut by 5 bases and J by 7 bases, with 18 bases left in between. CDR1 is SGHAT and CDR2 is FQNNGV in the germline V gene. The complete variable domain, with remaining parts taken from reference TRBV11-2 and TRBJ2-7, reads EAGVAQSPRYKIIEKRQSVAFWCNPISGHATLYWYQQILGQGPKLLIQFQNNGVVDDSQLPKDRFSAERLKGVDSTLKIQPAKLEDSAVYLCASSLGDTVGEQYFGPGTRLTVT.